The following is a TCR beta chain sequence with its context. Germline V CDR1 and CDR2: LGHDT, YNNKEL (reference sequence). CDR3 size: 15 residues. V was pared by 0 bases and J by 7 bases, with 6 bases of the junction left unmatched. Methods used by the authors: Amplification from reference gene primers served as the basis for estimated nucleated cell counts. This table comes from immunoSEQ multiplex PCR, and its TCRdb copy is limited to in-frame clones, with some not included. Clone size and the V and J calls come from that table; the DNA yielded D and trimming. Of approximately 100,000 clones listed, approximately 90% were seen once; the top ten hold around 1%. This specimen comes from a study of blood T cell repertoires in COVID-19. Study information: Italy, Spain and the United States were the sources of the convalescent and acute COVID-19 samples. PBMCs, B-cell-depleted T cells, or T cells were the source of the cDNA or gDNA that made up the material.

The sequenced sample consisted of peripheral blood. This clonotype was sampled from a man aged 55 to 70 with acute or convalescent COVID-19. The chain uses TRBV3-1 (or the pseudogene TRBV3-2) and TRBJ2-3; TRBD2 matches at 8 bases. CDR3: CASSQDTGGFHTQYF. CDR3 in DNA: TGTGCCAGCAGCCAAGACACGGGAGGGTTTCATACGCAGTATTTT.